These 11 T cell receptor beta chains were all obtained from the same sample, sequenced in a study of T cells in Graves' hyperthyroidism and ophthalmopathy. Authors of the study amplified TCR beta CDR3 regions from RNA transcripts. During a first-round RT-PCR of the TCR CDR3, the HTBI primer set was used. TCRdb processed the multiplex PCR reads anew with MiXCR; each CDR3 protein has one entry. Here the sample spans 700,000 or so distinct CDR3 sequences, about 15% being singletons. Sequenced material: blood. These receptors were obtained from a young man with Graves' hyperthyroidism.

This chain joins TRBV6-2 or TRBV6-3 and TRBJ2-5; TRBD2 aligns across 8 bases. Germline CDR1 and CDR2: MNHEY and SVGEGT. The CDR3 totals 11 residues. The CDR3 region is CASGAQETQYF. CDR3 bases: TGTGCTAGCGGGGCCCAAGAGACCCAGTACTTC.

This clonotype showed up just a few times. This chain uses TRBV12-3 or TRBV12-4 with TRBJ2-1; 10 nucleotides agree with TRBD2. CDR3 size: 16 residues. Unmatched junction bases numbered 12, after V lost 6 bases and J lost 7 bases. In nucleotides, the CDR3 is TGTGCCAGCAGCCAACCAATAGCGGGGGGTCGGAATGAGCAGTTCTTC. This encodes CASSQPIAGGRNEQFF.

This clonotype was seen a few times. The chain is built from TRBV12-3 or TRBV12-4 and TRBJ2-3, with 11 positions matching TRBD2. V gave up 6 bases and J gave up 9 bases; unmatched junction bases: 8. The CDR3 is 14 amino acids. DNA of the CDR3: TGTGCCAGCAGGGATAGCGGGGGGGGCCGGACGCAGTATTTT. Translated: CASRDSGGGRTQYF.

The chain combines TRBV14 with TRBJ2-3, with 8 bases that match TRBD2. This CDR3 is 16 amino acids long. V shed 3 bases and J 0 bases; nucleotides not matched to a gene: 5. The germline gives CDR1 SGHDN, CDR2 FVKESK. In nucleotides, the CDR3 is TGTGCCAGCAGCCATGCGTCTAGCGGGAGCACAGATACGCAGTATTTT. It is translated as CASSHASSGSTDTQYF.

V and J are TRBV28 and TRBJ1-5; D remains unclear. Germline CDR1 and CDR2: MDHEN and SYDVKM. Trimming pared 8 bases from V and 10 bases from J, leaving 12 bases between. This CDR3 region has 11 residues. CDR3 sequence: CASCVTGPQHF. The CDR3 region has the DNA TGTGCCAGCTGTGTGACGGGCCCCCAGCATTTT.

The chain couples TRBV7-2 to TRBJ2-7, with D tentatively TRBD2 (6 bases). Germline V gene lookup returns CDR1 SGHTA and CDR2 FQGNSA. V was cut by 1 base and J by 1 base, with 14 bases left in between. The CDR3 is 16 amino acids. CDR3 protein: CASSLGSGLGSYEQYF. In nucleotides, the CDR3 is TGTGCCAGCAGCTTAGGTAGCGGACTGGGTTCCTACGAGCAGTACTTC.

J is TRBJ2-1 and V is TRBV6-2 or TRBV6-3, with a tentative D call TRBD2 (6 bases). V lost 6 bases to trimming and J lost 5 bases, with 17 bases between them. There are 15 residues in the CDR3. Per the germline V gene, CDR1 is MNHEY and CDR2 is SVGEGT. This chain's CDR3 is CASSPLVAVNNEQFF. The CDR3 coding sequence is TGTGCCAGCAGCCCCCTAGTAGCGGTTAACAATGAGCAGTTCTTC.

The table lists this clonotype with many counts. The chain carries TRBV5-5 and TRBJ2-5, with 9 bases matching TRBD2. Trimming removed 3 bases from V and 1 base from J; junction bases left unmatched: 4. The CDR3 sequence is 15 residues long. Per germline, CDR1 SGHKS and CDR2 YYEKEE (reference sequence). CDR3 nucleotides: TGTGCCAGCAGCTCGGGACTAGCCCTCCAAGAGACCCAGTACTTC. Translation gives CASSSGLALQETQYF. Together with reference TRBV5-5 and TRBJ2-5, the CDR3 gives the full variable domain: DAGVTQSPTHLIKTRGQQVTLRCSPISGHKSVSWYQQVLGQGPQFIFQYYEKEERGRGNFPDRFSARQFPNYSSELNVNALLLGDSALYLCASSSGLALQETQYFGPGTRLLVL.

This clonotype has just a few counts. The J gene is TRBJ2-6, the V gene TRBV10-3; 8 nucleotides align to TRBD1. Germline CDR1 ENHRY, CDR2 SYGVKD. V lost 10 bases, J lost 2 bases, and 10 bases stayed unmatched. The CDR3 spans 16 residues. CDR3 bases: TGTGCCACCGGACAGGGTTTAAACCCTGGGGCCAACGTCCTGACTTTC. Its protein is CATGQGLNPGANVLTF.

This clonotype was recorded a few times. The CDR3 region has the DNA TGTGCCAGCAGCCGGACAGGGGTTAATTCACCCCTCCACTTT. Its protein is CASSRTGVNSPLHF. This rearrangement joins TRBV5-8 to TRBJ1-6; 9 bases match TRBD1. V was pared by 4 bases and J by 6 bases, with 2 bases of the junction left unmatched. CDR3 length: 14 amino acids. Germline V gene sequence: CDR1 SGHTS, CDR2 YDEGEE.

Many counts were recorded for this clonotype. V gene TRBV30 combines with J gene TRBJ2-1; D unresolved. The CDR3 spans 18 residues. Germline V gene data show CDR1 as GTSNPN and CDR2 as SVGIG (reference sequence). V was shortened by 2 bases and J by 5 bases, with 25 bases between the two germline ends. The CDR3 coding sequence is TGTGCCTGGAGTAGTGGTATCAGGCTAGACTGGCAGAACAATGAGCAGTTCTTC. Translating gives CAWSSGIRLDWQNNEQFF.